This T cell receptor beta chain was observed in a study of T cell repertoires in cytomegalovirus infection (dated by TCRdb to about 2019). With regard to the full study: Donor HLA type was relevant to the analysis, because carriage of CMV infection together with the matching HLA type was indicated by public TCR beta signatures. Beyond this particular receptor, the publication reports: The ex vivo response was dominated by HLA-C-restricted CMV-specific TCR beta clonotypes, which also provided the single most frequent clonotype in two of eight donors. Carriers of CMV infection plus the relevant HLA type were discriminated by the cumulative frequency of public TCR beta family members in the study cohort and in an independent roughly 340-donor cohort.

Measured from the cysteine to the phenylalanine, the CDR3 is 13 residues long. Only the CDR3 region is kept as DNA, spanning 39 bases read in frame from base 1. The trim is 1 base for V and 2 bases for J, with a gap of 9 bases between the germline ends. The germline V gene (reference sequence) sets CDR1 to DFQATT and CDR2 to SNEGSKA. Instrument on record: Illumina HiSeq 1500. The public reads were reprocessed in TCRdb via fastp at Q25 and MiXCR, keeping in-frame beta chains. Rows matching on CDR3 protein sequence are summarized as one entry with the most common DNA and genes. Counted in this sample were fewer than 350,000 distinct CDR3 sequences; more than 8% of them appeared once. The ten largest make up 3.5% to 4.5% of the sample. This clonotype was picked up a small number of times. This receptor's antigen is unknown. Base qualities are not recorded, but no much larger clone differs from it by a single base.

The sequencing sample was made of PBMCs. The TCR originated in a human donor in good health (CMV status not recorded). Some clones in this sample may be carry-over from other donors' samples. The chain is assembled from TRBV20-1 and TRBJ2-7; no confident D gene assignment can be made. CDR3 sequence: CSARAPHPYEQYF. The DNA is TGCAGTGCTAGAGCCCCCCACCCCTACGAGCAGTACTTC.